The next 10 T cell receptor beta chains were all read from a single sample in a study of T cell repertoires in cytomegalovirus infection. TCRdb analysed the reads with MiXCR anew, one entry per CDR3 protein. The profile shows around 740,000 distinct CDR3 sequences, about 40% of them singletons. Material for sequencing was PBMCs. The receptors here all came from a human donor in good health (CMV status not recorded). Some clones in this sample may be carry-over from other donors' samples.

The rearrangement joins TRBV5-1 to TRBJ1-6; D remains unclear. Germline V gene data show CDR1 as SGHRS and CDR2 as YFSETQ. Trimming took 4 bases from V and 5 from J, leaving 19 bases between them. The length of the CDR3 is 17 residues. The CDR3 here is CASSPLSTPRDNSPLHF. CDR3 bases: TGCGCCAGCAGCCCACTGTCCACTCCTCGAGATAATTCACCCCTCCACTTT. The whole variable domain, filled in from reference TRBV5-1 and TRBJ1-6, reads KAGVTQTPRYLIKTRGQQVTLSCSPISGHRSVSWYQQTPGQGLQFLFEYFSETQRNKGNFPGRFSGRQFSNSRSEMNVSTLELGDSALYLCASSPLSTPRDNSPLHFGNGTRLTVT.

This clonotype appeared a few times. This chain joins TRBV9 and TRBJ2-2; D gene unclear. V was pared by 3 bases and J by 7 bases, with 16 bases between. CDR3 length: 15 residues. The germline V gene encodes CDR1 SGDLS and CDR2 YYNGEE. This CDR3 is CASSAQSRIGGELFF. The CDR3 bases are TGTGCCAGCAGCGCCCAGTCCCGGATCGGCGGGGAGCTGTTTTTT.

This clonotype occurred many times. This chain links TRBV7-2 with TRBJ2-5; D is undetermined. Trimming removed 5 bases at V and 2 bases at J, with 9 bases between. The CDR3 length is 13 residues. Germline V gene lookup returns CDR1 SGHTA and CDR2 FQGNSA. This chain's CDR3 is CASSGFSQETQYF. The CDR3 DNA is TGTGCCAGCAGCGGCTTCTCTCAAGAGACCCAGTACTTC.

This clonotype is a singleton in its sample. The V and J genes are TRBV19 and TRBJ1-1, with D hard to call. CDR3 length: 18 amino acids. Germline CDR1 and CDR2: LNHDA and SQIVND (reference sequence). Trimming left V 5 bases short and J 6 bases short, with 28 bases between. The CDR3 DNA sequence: TGTGCCAGTAGTCCTGAGTGGGCCGCACCTGGACGAAGCGCTGAAGCTTTCTTT. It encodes CASSPEWAAPGRSAEAFF.

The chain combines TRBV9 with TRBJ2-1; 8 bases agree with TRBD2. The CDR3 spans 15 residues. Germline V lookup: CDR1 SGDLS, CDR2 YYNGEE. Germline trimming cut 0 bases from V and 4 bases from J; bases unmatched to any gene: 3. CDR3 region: CASSVVSGTYNEQFF. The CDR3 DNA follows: TGTGCCAGCAGCGTAGTTAGCGGGACATACAATGAGCAGTTCTTC. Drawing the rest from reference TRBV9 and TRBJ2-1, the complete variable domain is DSGVTQTPKHLITATGQRVTLRCSPRSGDLSVYWYQQSLDQGLQFLIQYYNGEERAKGNILERFSAQQFPDLHSELNLSSLELGDSALYFCASSVVSGTYNEQFFGPGTRLTVL.

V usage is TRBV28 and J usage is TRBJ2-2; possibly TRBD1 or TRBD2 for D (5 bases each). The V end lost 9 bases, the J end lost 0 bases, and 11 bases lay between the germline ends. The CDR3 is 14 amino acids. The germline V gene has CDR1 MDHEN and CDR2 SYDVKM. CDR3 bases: TGTGCCAGTAGAGGGACGGCGAACACCGGGGAGCTGTTTTTT. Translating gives CASRGTANTGELFF.

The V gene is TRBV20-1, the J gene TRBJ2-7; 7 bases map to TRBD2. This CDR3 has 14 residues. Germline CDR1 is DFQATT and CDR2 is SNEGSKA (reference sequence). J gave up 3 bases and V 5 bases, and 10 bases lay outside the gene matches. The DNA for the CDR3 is TGCAGTGCTGGAGGGCTAGCGGAAGACTACGAGCAGTACTTC. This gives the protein CSAGGLAEDYEQYF.

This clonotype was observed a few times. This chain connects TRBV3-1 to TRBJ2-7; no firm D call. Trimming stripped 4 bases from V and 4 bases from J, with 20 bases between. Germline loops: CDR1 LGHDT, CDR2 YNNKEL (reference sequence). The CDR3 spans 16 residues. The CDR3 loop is CASSRTPPQVRYEQYF. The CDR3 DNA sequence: TGTGCCAGCAGCCGGACCCCTCCCCAGGTTCGGTACGAGCAGTACTTC.

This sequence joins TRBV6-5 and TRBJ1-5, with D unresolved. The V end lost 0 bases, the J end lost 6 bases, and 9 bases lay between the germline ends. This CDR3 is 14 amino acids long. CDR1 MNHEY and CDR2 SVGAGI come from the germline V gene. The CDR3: CASSYSVGGQPQHF. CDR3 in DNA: TGTGCCAGCAGTTACTCGGTAGGCGGTCAGCCCCAGCATTTT.

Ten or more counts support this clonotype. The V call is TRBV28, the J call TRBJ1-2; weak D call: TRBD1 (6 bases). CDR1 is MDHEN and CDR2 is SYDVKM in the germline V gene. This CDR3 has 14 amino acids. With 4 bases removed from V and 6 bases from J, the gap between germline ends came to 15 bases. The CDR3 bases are TGTGCCAGCAGTTCCCCCGGGGGGGCTCATGGCTACACCTTC. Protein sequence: CASSSPGGAHGYTF.